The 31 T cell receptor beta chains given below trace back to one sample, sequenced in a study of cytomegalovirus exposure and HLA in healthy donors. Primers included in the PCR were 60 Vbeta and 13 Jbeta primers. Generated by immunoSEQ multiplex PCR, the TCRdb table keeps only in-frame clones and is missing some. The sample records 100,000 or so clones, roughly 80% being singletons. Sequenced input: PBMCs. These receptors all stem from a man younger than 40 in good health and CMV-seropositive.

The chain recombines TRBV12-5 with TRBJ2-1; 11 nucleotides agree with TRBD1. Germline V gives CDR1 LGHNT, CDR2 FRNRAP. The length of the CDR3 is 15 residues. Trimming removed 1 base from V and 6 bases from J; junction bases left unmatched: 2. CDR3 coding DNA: TGTGCTAGTGGTTTGGGTGGGACAGGGGGCAATGAGCAGTTCTTC. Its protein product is CASGLGGTGGNEQFF.

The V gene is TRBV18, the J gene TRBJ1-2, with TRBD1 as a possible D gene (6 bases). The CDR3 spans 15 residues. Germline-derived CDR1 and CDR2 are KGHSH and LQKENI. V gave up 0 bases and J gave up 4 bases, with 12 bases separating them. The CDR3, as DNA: TGTGCCAGCTCACCACCCACAGGGCAAATCTATGGCTACACCTTC. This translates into CASSPPTGQIYGYTF.

CDR3: CASSLEESWKPAAQETQYF. The CDR3 nucleotides read TGTGCCAGCAGCTTGGAGGAGAGCTGGAAGCCCGCCGCCCAAGAGACCCAGTACTTC. V and J are TRBV5-4 and TRBJ2-5; unclear D gene. This CDR3 region has 19 residues. CDR1 is SGHNT and CDR2 is YYREEE in the germline V gene (reference sequence). The V gene lost 0 bases and the J gene lost 1 base, with 22 bases spanning the gap.

This CDR3 is CASSYNHRAYEQYF. CDR3 bases: TGCGCCAGCAGCTACAACCACAGGGCCTACGAGCAGTACTTC. The chain links TRBV5-1 to TRBJ2-7; possibly TRBD1 for D (6 bases). The CDR3 covers 14 residues. V lost 3 bases, J lost 2 bases, and 12 bases lay in between. Germline V gene data show CDR1 as SGHRS and CDR2 as YFSETQ.

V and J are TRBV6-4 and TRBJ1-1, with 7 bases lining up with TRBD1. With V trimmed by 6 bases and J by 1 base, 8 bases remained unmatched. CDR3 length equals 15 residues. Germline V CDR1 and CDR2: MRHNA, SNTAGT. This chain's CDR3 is CASRYETGSNTEAFF. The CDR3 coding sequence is TGTGCCAGCAGATACGAGACAGGGTCGAACACTGAAGCTTTCTTT.

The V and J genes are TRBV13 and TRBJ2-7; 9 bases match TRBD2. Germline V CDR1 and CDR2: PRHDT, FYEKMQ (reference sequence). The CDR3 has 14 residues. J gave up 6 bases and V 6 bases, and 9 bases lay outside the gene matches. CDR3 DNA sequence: TGTGCCAGCAGGAGGGGCGGGGGGGGAGGCGAGCAGTACTTC. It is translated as CASRRGGGGGEQYF.

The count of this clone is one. CDR3 bases: TGTGCCAGCAGCTTACAGGGGGCGTTGGACTACGAGCAGTACTTC. Its translation: CASSLQGALDYEQYF. The V and J genes are TRBV13 and TRBJ2-7; 8 bases map to TRBD1. Trimming removed 2 bases from V and 3 bases from J; junction bases left unmatched: 6. The CDR3 sequence is 15 residues long. Germline V gives CDR1 PRHDT, CDR2 FYEKMQ (reference sequence).

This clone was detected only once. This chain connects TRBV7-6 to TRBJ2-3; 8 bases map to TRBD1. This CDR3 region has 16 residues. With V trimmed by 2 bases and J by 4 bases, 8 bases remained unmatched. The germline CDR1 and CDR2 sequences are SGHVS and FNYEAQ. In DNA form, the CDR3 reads TGTGCCAGCAGCTTAAGCAGGACCAGGGGGCCAGATACGCAGTATTTT. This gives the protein CASSLSRTRGPDTQYF.

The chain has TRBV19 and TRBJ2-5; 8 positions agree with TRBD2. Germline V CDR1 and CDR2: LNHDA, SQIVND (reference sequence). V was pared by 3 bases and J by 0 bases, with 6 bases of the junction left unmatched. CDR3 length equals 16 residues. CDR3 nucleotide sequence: TGTGCCAGTAGTATGGGCCCGGGACTAGACCAAGAGACCCAGTACTTC. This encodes CASSMGPGLDQETQYF. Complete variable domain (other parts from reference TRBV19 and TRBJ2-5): DGGITQSPKYLFRKEGQNVTLSCEQNLNHDAMYWYRQDPGQGLRLIYYSQIVNDFQKGDIAEGYSVSREKKESFPLTVTSAQKNPTAFYLCASSMGPGLDQETQYFGPGTRLLVL.

The CDR3 DNA reads as TGTGCCAGCAGCTTGGGTGGGACAGGGTCCATGATAGGCACAGATACGCAGTATTTT. As protein: CASSLGGTGSMIGTDTQYF. J is TRBJ2-3 and V is TRBV5-6; 9 bases are shared with TRBD1. The V and J ends lost 0 bases and 1 base, in that order; junction bases with no gene match: 12. Germline loops: CDR1 SGHDT, CDR2 YYEEEE. This CDR3 has 19 amino acids. Full variable domain (rest looked up from reference TRBV5-6 and TRBJ2-3): DAGVTQSPTHLIKTRGQQVTLRCSPKSGHDTVSWYQQALGQGPQFIFQYYEEEERQRGNFPDRFSGHQFPNYSSELNVNALLLGDSALYLCASSLGGTGSMIGTDTQYFGPGTRLTVL.

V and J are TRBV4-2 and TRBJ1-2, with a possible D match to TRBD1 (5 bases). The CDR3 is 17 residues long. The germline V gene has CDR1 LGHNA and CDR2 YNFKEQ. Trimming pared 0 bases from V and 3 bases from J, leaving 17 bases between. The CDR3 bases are TGTGCCAGCAGCCAAGATAACGACAGCGGGGGTTACTATGGCTACACCTTC. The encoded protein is CASSQDNDSGGYYGYTF.

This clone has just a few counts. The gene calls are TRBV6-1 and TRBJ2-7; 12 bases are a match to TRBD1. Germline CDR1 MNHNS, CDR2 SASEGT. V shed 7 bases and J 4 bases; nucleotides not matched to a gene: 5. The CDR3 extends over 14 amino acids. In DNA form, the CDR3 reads TGTGCCAGCAAGAGGGACAGGGGGCGGTACGAGCAGTACTTC. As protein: CASKRDRGRYEQYF.

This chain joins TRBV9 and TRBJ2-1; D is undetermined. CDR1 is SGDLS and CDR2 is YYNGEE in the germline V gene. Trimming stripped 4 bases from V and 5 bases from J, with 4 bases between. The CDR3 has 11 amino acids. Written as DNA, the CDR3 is TGTGCCAGCAGCTTTAACAATGAGCAGTTCTTC. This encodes CASSFNNEQFF.

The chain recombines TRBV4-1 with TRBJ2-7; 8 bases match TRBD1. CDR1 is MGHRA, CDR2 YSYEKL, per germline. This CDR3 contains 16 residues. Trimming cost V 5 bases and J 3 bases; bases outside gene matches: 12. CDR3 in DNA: TGCGCCAGCAGCTCCCAGGCCGGGACAGGAGACTACGAGCAGTACTTC. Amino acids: CASSSQAGTGDYEQYF.

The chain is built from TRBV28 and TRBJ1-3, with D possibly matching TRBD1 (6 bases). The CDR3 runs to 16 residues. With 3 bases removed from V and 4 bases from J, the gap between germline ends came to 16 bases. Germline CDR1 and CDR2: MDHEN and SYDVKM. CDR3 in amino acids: CASSFPYQGLGNTIYF. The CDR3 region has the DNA TGTGCCAGCAGTTTCCCTTATCAGGGGCTCGGAAACACCATATATTTT.

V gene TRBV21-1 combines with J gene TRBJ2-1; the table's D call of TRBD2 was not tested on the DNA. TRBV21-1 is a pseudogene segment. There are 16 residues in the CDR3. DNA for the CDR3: TGTGCCAGCAGCAAAGGCCCTAGCGGGGGATACAATGAGCAGTTCTTC. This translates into CASSKGPSGGYNEQFF.

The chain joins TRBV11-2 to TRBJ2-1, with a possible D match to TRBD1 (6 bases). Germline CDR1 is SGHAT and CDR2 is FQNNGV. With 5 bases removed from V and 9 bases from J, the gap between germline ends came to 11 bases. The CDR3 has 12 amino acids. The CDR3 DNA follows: TGTGCCAGCAGCGCAGGGGATGGTGAGCAGTTCTTC. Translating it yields CASSAGDGEQFF.

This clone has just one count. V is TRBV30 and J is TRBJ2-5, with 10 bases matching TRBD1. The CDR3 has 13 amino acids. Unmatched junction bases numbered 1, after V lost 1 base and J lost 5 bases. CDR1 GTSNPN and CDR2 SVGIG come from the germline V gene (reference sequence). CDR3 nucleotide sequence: TGTGCCTGGAGTGGGGGACAGGGGGAGACCCAGTACTTC. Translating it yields CAWSGGQGETQYF.

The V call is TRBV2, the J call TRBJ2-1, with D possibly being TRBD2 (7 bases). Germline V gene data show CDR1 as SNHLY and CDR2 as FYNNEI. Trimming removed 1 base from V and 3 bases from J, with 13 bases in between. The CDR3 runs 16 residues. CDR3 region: CASSEVTGGLYNEQFF. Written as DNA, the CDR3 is TGTGCCAGCAGTGAAGTGACGGGGGGCCTCTACAATGAGCAGTTCTTC.

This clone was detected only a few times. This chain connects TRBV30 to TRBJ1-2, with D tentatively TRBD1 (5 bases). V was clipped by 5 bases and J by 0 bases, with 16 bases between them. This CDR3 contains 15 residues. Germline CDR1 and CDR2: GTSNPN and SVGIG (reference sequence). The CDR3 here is CAWSPPGEANYGYTF. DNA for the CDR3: TGTGCCTGGTCTCCCCCGGGGGAAGCTAACTATGGCTACACCTTC.

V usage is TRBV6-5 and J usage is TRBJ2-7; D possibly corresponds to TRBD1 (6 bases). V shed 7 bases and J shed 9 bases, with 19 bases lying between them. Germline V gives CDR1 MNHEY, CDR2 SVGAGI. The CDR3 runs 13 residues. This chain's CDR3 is CASNQGTKGGQYF. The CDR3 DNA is TGTGCCAGCAATCAGGGGACCAAGGGCGGGCAGTACTTC.

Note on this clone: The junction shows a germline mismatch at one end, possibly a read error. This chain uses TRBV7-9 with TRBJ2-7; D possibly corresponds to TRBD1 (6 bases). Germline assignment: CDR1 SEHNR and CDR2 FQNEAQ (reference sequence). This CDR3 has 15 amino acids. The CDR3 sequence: CSSSFDRHSSYEQYF. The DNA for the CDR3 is TGTTCCAGCAGCTTCGACAGGCATTCCTCCTACGAGCAGTACTTC. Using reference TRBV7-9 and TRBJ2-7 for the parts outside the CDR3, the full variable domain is DTGVSQNPRHKITKRGQNVTFRCDPISEHNRLYWYRQTLGQGPEFLTYFQNEAQLEKSRLLSDRFSAERPKGSFSTLEIQRTEQGDSAMYLCSSSFDRHSSYEQYFGPGTRLTVT.

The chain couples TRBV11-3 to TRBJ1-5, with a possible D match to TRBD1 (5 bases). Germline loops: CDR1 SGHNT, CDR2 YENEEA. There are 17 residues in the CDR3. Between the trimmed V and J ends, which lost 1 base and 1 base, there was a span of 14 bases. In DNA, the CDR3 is TGTGCCAGCAGCTTAGGCAGGGAAGGTAGGAGCAATCAGCCCCAGCATTTT. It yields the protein CASSLGREGRSNQPQHF.

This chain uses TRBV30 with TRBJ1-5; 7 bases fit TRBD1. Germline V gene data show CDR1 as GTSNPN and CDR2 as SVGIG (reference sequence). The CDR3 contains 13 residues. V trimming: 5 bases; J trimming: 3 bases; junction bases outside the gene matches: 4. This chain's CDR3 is CAWGDSPNQPQHF. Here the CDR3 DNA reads TGTGCCTGGGGGGACAGCCCCAATCAGCCCCAGCATTTT.

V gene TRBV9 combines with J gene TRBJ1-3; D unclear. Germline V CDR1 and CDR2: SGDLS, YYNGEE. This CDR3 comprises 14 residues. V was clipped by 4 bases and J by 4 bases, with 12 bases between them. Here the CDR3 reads CASSPITGGNTIYF. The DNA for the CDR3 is TGTGCCAGCAGCCCCATAACCGGGGGAAACACCATATATTTT.

The CDR3, as DNA: TGCAGCGTGGGGACAACCCCCATGAACACTGAAGCTTTCTTT. Its protein is CSVGTTPMNTEAFF. The chain recombines TRBV29-1 with TRBJ1-1; possibly TRBD1 for D (6 bases). CDR1 and CDR2 from the germline V gene are SQVTM and ANQGSEA. The length of the CDR3 is 14 residues. V was cut by 6 bases and J by 0 bases, with 14 bases left in between.

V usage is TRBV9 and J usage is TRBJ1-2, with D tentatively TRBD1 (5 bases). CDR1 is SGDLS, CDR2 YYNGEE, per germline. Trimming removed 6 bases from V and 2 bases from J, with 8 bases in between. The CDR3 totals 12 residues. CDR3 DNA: TGTGCCAGCAATTCAGGGAACTATGGCTACACCTTC. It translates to CASNSGNYGYTF.

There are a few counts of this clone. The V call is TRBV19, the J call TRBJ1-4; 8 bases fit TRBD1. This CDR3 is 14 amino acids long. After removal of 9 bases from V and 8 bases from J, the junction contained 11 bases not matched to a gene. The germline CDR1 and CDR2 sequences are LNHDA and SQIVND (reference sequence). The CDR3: CASINRGYSEKLFF. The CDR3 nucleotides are TGTGCCAGCATTAACAGGGGGTATTCCGAAAAACTGTTTTTT. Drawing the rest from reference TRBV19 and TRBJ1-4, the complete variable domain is DGGITQSPKYLFRKEGQNVTLSCEQNLNHDAMYWYRQDPGQGLRLIYYSQIVNDFQKGDIAEGYSVSREKKESFPLTVTSAQKNPTAFYLCASINRGYSEKLFFGSGTQLSVL.

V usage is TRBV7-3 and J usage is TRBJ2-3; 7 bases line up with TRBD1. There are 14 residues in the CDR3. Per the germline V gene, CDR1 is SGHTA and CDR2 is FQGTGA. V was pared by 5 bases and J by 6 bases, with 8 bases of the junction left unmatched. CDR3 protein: CASSRGDSPDTQYF. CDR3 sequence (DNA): TGTGCCAGCAGCCGAGGGGACAGCCCCGATACGCAGTATTTT.

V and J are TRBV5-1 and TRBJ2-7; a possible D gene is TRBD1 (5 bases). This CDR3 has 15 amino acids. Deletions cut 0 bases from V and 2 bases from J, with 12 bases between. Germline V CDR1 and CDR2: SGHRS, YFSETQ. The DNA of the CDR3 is TGCGCCAGCAGCTTGGGTCGACAGTTCGCCTACGAGCAGTACTTC. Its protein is CASSLGRQFAYEQYF.

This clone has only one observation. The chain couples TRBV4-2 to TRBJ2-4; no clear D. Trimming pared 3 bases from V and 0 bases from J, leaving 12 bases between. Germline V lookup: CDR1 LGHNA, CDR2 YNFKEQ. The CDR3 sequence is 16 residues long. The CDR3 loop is CASSQTSNQAKNIQYF. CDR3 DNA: TGTGCCAGCAGCCAGACATCCAACCAAGCCAAAAACATTCAGTACTTC.